This is a list of T cell receptor beta chains from one sample in a study of CD8 T cells in ankylosing spondylitis. From the 5' RACE reads, TCRdb called clonotypes with MiXCR, one entry per CDR3 protein. The sample lists around 230,000 distinct CDR3 sequences, around 7.8% occurring once. Sequenced material: blood, either unsorted or a sorted T cell fraction (not recorded which). These receptors all come from a male donor with ankylosing spondylitis or in good health (not recorded which). Each CDR3 is given with its conserved first and last residue. D genes are given only for firm matches. Expanded clones get a size class; other rows say once, few or many, or leave the size out.

V gene	D gene	J gene	clone size	CDR3 length	CDR3 protein	CDR3 DNA
TRBV5-1	NA	TRBJ1-1	many	14	CASSLEQGGTEAFF	TGCGCCAGCAGCTTGGAACAAGGGGGCACTGAAGCTTTCTTT
TRBV28	TRBD1	TRBJ1-2	many	14	CASRSTGVDYGYTF	TGTGCCAGCAGGTCTACAGGGGTGGACTATGGCTACACCTTC
TRBV12-3/TRBV12-4	NA	TRBJ1-3	many	12	CASSLVGNTIYF	TGTGCCAGCAGTTTAGTTGGAAACACCATATATTTT
TRBV18	TRBD1	TRBJ2-7	NA	16	CASSPTRGQGTYEQYF	TGTGCCAGCTCACCTACACGGGGACAGGGGACCTACGAGCAGTACTTC
TRBV7-2	NA	TRBJ1-4	once	12	CASSPSGSWLFF	TGTGCCAGCAGCCCTTCGGGCTCCTGGCTGTTTTTT
TRBV20-1	NA	TRBJ1-2	once	12	CSAKGGDYGYTF	TGCAGTGCTAAGGGAGGGGACTATGGCTACACCTTC
TRBV5-5	NA	TRBJ2-1	many	15	CASSTGLTSYNEQFF	TGTGCCAGCAGCACGGGACTGACCTCCTACAATGAGCAGTTCTTC
TRBV5-8	NA	TRBJ1-1	many	16	CASSPSGGHPNTEAFF	TGTGCCAGCAGCCCCAGTGGGGGGCATCCGAACACTGAAGCTTTCTTT
TRBV20-1	NA	TRBJ2-5	many	14	CSAYIDMAQETQYF	TGCAGTGCTTACATCGACATGGCCCAAGAGACCCAGTACTTC
TRBV20-1	NA	TRBJ2-2	many	14	CSARDRGNTGELFF	TGCAGTGCTAGAGATCGCGGGAACACCGGGGAGCTGTTTTTT
TRBV9	NA	TRBJ2-7	many	15	CASSVGGAPTYEQYF	TGTGCCAGCAGCGTAGGAGGGGCCCCTACCTACGAGCAGTACTTC
TRBV20-1	NA	TRBJ2-1	many	14	CSARWAGSYNEQFF	TGCAGTGCCAGATGGGCGGGATCCTACAATGAGCAGTTCTTC
TRBV5-1	TRBD2	TRBJ2-5	few	15	CASSLREGRAETQYF	TGCGCCAGCAGCTTGAGGGAGGGCCGAGCAGAGACCCAGTACTTC
TRBV6-2/TRBV6-3	NA	TRBJ2-7	NA	14	CASSYRDGSYEQYF	TGTGCCAGCAGTTACCGGGACGGCTCCTACGAGCAGTACTTC
TRBV30	TRBD1	TRBJ1-2	NA	17	CAWIPKRGTGFEYGYTF	TGTGCCTGGATCCCGAAACGGGGGACAGGGTTCGAGTATGGCTACACCTTC
TRBV20-1	NA	TRBJ2-2	many	14	CSAREGAVAGELFF	TGCAGTGCTAGAGAAGGGGCCGTCGCCGGGGAGCTGTTTTTT
TRBV20-1	TRBD2	TRBJ2-1	many	22	CSARARLQKGLAGVKDYNEQFF	TGCAGTGCTAGAGCCCGATTACAGAAGGGACTAGCGGGAGTAAAAGACTACAATGAGCAGTTCTTC
TRBV5-1	TRBD2	TRBJ2-1	many	13	CASRGLPYNEQFF	TGCGCCAGCAGGGGACTACCCTACAATGAGCAGTTCTTC
TRBV4-3	NA	TRBJ1-4	few	15	CASSQDIWAYEKLFF	TGCGCCAGCAGCCAAGATATCTGGGCCTATGAAAAACTGTTTTTT
TRBV7-2	NA	TRBJ2-3	many	13	CASSLMGTDTQYF	TGTGCCAGCAGCTTGATGGGCACAGATACGCAGTATTTT
TRBV2	NA	TRBJ1-5	many	15	CASSEALRGTQPQHF	TGTGCCAGCAGTGAAGCCCTTAGAGGGACTCAACCCCAGCATTTT
TRBV5-1	NA	TRBJ2-5	many	14	CASSSGTLGETQYF	TGCGCCAGCAGCTCCGGGACTTTGGGGGAGACCCAGTACTTC
TRBV27	NA	TRBJ2-7	many	17	CASSFRHTPVGSYEQYF	TGTGCCAGCAGTTTTAGACACACTCCGGTAGGGTCCTACGAGCAGTACTTC
TRBV25-1	NA	TRBJ1-3	many	15	CASSEWGNSGNTIYF	TGTGCCAGCAGTGAATGGGGAAACTCTGGAAACACCATATATTTT
TRBV2	TRBD1	TRBJ2-7	NA	14	CASSDTGGIYEQYF	TGTGCCAGCAGTGACACAGGGGGGATCTACGAGCAGTACTTC
TRBV12-3/TRBV12-4	NA	TRBJ1-5	many	18	CASSDPGQAIYSNQPQHF	TGTGCCAGCAGTGACCCGGGCCAGGCGATCTATAGCAATCAGCCCCAGCATTTT
TRBV7-2	NA	TRBJ2-1	many	13	CASSLDGVGEQFF	TGTGCCAGCAGCTTAGACGGGGTCGGTGAGCAGTTCTTC
TRBV27	NA	TRBJ2-7	many	15	CASRPRGKGAYEQYF	TGTGCCAGCAGACCCCGCGGGAAAGGAGCCTACGAGCAGTACTTC
TRBV12-3/TRBV12-4	NA	TRBJ2-1	NA	14	CASTQQRDYNEQFF	TGTGCCAGCACCCAGCAGAGGGACTACAATGAGCAGTTCTTC
TRBV14	NA	TRBJ2-7	many	16	CASSQIRGFPSYEQYF	TGTGCCAGCAGCCAAATTAGGGGTTTCCCCTCCTACGAGCAGTACTTC
TRBV7-2	NA	TRBJ2-3	few	13	CASSLERTDTQYF	TGTGCCAGCAGCCTCGAGAGGACAGATACGCAGTATTTT
TRBV5-6	TRBD1	TRBJ1-1	many	15	CASSLPGQGRTEAFF	TGTGCCAGCAGCCTACCGGGACAGGGCCGGACTGAAGCTTTCTTT
TRBV5-1	TRBD2	TRBJ2-7	many	15	CASSLEGTRIREQYF	TGCGCCAGCAGCTTGGAGGGGACTAGGATCCGCGAGCAGTACTTC
TRBV5-1	NA	TRBJ2-1	many	16	CASSLGGPVEVNEQFF	TGCGCCAGCAGCTTGGGAGGGCCGGTCGAGGTAAATGAGCAGTTCTTC
TRBV12-3/TRBV12-4	TRBD1	TRBJ2-7	many	14	CASSNWDRAYEQYF	TGTGCCAGCAGTAACTGGGACAGGGCCTACGAGCAGTACTTC
TRBV20-1	NA	TRBJ1-2	many	11	CSARDPTGYTF	TGCAGTGCTAGAGATCCCACTGGCTACACCTTC
TRBV15	NA	TRBJ1-1	NA	14	CATARGGGNTEAFF	TGTGCCACCGCACGAGGGGGGGGGAACACTGAAGCTTTCTTT
TRBV6-1	TRBD2	TRBJ2-4	few	16	CASSAPRGRGENIQYF	TGTGCCAGCAGTGCCCCGCGAGGGCGGGGGGAAAACATTCAGTACTTC
TRBV18	NA	TRBJ1-2	many	13	CASSSIAEYGYTF	TGTGCCAGCTCATCTATAGCTGAATATGGCTACACCTTC
TRBV12-3/TRBV12-4	NA	TRBJ1-5	many	16	CASSFVSTVSNQPQHF	TGTGCCAGCAGTTTTGTCTCGACAGTTAGCAATCAGCCCCAGCATTTT
TRBV2	NA	TRBJ2-4	many	14	CASSSLQWSNIQYF	TGTGCCAGCAGTAGCCTCCAGTGGTCAAACATTCAGTACTTC
TRBV5-1	TRBD1	TRBJ2-1	many	15	CASSLGGQVYNEQFF	TGCGCCAGCAGCTTGGGCGGACAGGTTTACAATGAGCAGTTCTTC
TRBV7-6	NA	TRBJ2-1	many	16	CASSSSSVSSYNEQFF	TGTGCCAGCAGCTCGTCCTCGGTCAGCTCCTACAATGAGCAGTTCTTC
TRBV5-1	NA	TRBJ2-1	many	15	CASNFVRPGGDEQFF	TGCGCCAGCAATTTCGTGAGGCCAGGTGGGGATGAGCAGTTCTTC
TRBV5-1	TRBD1	TRBJ1-6	many	16	CASSFTGTASNSPLHF	TGCGCCAGCAGCTTTACCGGGACAGCCAGTAATTCACCCCTCCACTTT
TRBV5-1	NA	TRBJ2-5	many	14	CASSLPDQIGTQYF	TGCGCCAGCAGCTTACCAGATCAGATCGGGACCCAGTACTTC
TRBV19	TRBD1	TRBJ1-5	few	16	CASNPLTGVINQPQHF	TGTGCCAGTAACCCTCTGACAGGGGTGATCAATCAGCCCCAGCATTTT
TRBV7-9	NA	TRBJ2-7	many	15	CASSPPRPSSYEQYF	TGTGCCAGCAGTCCACCGAGGCCCTCCAGCTACGAGCAGTACTTC
TRBV4-1	TRBD1	TRBJ1-2	many	15	CASSQEEGASYGYTF	TGCGCCAGCAGCCAAGAAGAGGGGGCGAGCTATGGCTACACCTTC
TRBV7-8	NA	TRBJ2-7	many	15	CASSLGVRQSEEQYF	TGTGCCAGCAGCTTAGGGGTACGGCAGTCAGAGGAGCAGTACTTC
TRBV12-3/TRBV12-4	TRBD1	TRBJ1-6	many	15	CASSFFQGANSPLHF	TGTGCCAGCAGTTTTTTCCAGGGGGCTAATTCACCCCTCCACTTT
TRBV7-2	NA	TRBJ1-6	many	16	CASSLVLTPSNSPLHF	TGTGCCAGCAGCTTAGTGTTGACACCTTCTAATTCACCCCTCCACTTT
TRBV11-2	TRBD2	TRBJ2-3	NA	17	CASSLVGGLAGADTQYF	TGTGCCAGCAGCTTAGTAGGAGGACTAGCGGGAGCAGATACGCAGTATTTT
TRBV21-1	NA	TRBJ2-7	few	18	CASSKKRNQGTTPYEQYF	TGTGCCAGCAGCAAAAAGAGAAATCAGGGGACTACCCCCTACGAGCAGTACTTC
TRBV7-9	TRBD2	TRBJ2-5	many	14	CASSLQREWETQYF	TGTGCCAGCAGCTTACAGCGGGAGTGGGAGACCCAGTACTTC